Below are 2 T cell receptor beta chains sequenced from a single sample in a study of shared T cell receptors in the human thymus. Generated by immunoSEQ multiplex PCR, the TCRdb table keeps only in-frame clones and is missing some. The sample shows roughly 700,000 clones, 85% to 90% of them seen only once. These same data were also listed under a study on human thymus T cells.

The sequencing input was thymocytes. Source of these receptors: a boy younger than two with a congenital heart defect.

V and J are TRBV9 and TRBJ2-3; TRBD2 might be the D (5 bases). This CDR3 comprises 15 residues. The germline V gene encodes CDR1 SGDLS and CDR2 YYNGEE. Between the trimmed V and J ends, which lost 1 base and 6 bases, there was a span of 15 bases. The CDR3 reads CASSVWTSLSDTQYF. CDR3 nucleotides: TGTGCCAGCAGCGTATGGACTTCTCTTTCGGATACGCAGTATTTT. Complete variable domain (other parts from reference TRBV9 and TRBJ2-3): DSGVTQTPKHLITATGQRVTLRCSPRSGDLSVYWYQQSLDQGLQFLIQYYNGEERAKGNILERFSAQQFPDLHSELNLSSLELGDSALYFCASSVWTSLSDTQYFGPGTRLTVL.

For the CDR3, the DNA is TGCGCCAGCAGTCAATCTGGGGTGACAGGGGCTGGCTCCTCTGGGGCCAACGTCCTGACTTTC. Translated, it gives CASSQSGVTGAGSSGANVLTF. The V and J genes are TRBV23-1 and TRBJ2-6; 8 nucleotides align to TRBD1. TRBV23-1 is filed as an ORF, its function uncertain. The junction had 13 bases not matched to a gene; V was cut back by 0 bases and J by 0 bases. CDR3 length: 21 amino acids.